This passage covers 21 T cell receptor beta chains from one sample sequenced in a study of blood T cell repertoires in COVID-19. This table comes from immunoSEQ multiplex PCR, and its TCRdb copy is limited to in-frame clones, with some not included. The sample gives 150,000 to 200,000 clones, approximately 86% of which show up once; about 7.7% is in the top ten. The sequencing sample was made of peripheral blood. The receptors shown here come from a woman aged 40 to 50 with COVID-19, enrolled during active disease.

The V gene is TRBV5-6, the J gene TRBJ1-3; the D gene is possibly TRBD1 (6 bases). The CDR3 length is 12 residues. Germline V gene data show CDR1 as SGHDT and CDR2 as YYEEEE. The V and J ends lost 9 bases and 4 bases respectively, with 11 bases between them. The CDR3 sequence: CATQGGGNTIYF. The CDR3 region has the DNA TGTGCCACACAGGGCGGAGGAAACACCATATATTTT.

V gene TRBV19 combines with J gene TRBJ2-1; 10 nucleotides line up with TRBD2. The length of the CDR3 is 15 residues. The ends lost 10 bases at V and 7 bases at J; junction bases unmatched: 13. Germline CDR1 is LNHDA and CDR2 is SQIVND (reference sequence). CDR3 protein: CATRKTSGFRNEQFF. The CDR3 DNA reads as TGTGCCACCAGAAAGACTAGCGGGTTCCGAAATGAGCAGTTCTTC.

The J gene is TRBJ1-1, the V gene TRBV7-9; possibly TRBD1 for D (5 bases). V was clipped by 3 bases and J by 0 bases, with 11 bases between them. The CDR3 totals 15 residues. From germline, CDR1 is SEHNR and CDR2 FQNEAQ (reference sequence). In DNA, the CDR3 is TGTGCCAGCAGCTTCCCCGAGGACATGAACACTGAAGCTTTCTTT. Translated, it gives CASSFPEDMNTEAFF.

The CDR3 DNA sequence: TGTGCCAGCAGCTACCTAGAGGGTAACGATGAGCAGTTCTTC. It encodes CASSYLEGNDEQFF. The genes are TRBV11-1 and TRBJ2-1; TRBD2 might be the D (5 bases). Germline V gene lookup returns CDR1 SGHAT and CDR2 FQDESV (reference sequence). Trimming took 4 bases from V and 8 from J, leaving 15 bases between them. CDR3 length: 14 residues.

Regarding this clone: Other DNA sequences from this sample encode an identical CDR3 as well. The chain uses TRBV11-3 and TRBJ2-1; D is ambiguous. Germline CDR1 and CDR2: SGHNT and YENEEA. Trimming took off 0 bases at V and 0 bases at J, with 6 bases between the two ends. The CDR3 is 15 amino acids. The DNA of the CDR3 is TGTGCCAGCAGCTTAGATCTTCGCTCCTACAATGAGCAGTTCTTC. This sequence encodes CASSLDLRSYNEQFF.

The chain uses TRBV7-9 and TRBJ2-1; 11 nucleotides line up with TRBD2. Trimming took 5 bases from V and 8 from J; bases not matched to a gene: 5. Germline CDR1 and CDR2: SEHNR and FQNEAQ (reference sequence). The CDR3 is 14 residues long. The CDR3 protein is CASSLGTSGDEQFF. The DNA for the CDR3 is TGTGCCAGCAGCCTCGGGACTAGCGGCGATGAGCAGTTCTTC.

The chain has TRBV27 and TRBJ2-5; D remains ambiguous. This CDR3 is 14 amino acids long. The germline CDR1 and CDR2 sequences are MNHEY and SMNVEV (reference sequence). Deletions cut 0 bases from V and 2 bases from J, with 7 bases between. The CDR3 reads CASSLSENQETQYF. The DNA of the CDR3 is TGTGCCAGCAGTTTATCGGAGAATCAAGAGACCCAGTACTTC.

J is TRBJ2-5 and V is TRBV14; TRBD1 matches at 7 bases. V dropped 4 bases and J dropped 6; count of bases not matched to a gene: 8. Germline V gene data show CDR1 as SGHDN and CDR2 as FVKESK. The CDR3 length is 14 residues. This CDR3 reads CASSPTGVMKTQYF. The CDR3 nucleotides read TGTGCCAGCAGCCCAACAGGGGTGATGAAGACCCAGTACTTC.

J is TRBJ1-3 and V is TRBV6-6; D gene uncertain. Trimming pared 7 bases from V and 0 bases from J, leaving 10 bases between. The CDR3 spans 14 residues. Germline assignment: CDR1 MNHNY and CDR2 SVGAGI (reference sequence). The CDR3: CASIIGDSGNTIYF. The CDR3 DNA is TGTGCCAGCATTATCGGGGACTCTGGAAACACCATATATTTT.

This rearrangement joins TRBV3-1 (or the pseudogene TRBV3-2) to TRBJ1-2; D not resolved. CDR1 LGHDT and CDR2 YNNKEL come from the germline V gene (reference sequence). Trimming shortened V by 4 bases and J by 7 bases, and 13 bases separated the two germline ends. The length of the CDR3 is 13 residues. The CDR3 is CASSLHFSGGYTF. The CDR3 DNA is TGTGCCAGCAGCCTCCATTTCTCGGGTGGCTACACCTTC.

This sequence joins TRBV7-2 and TRBJ2-5; 7 nucleotides align to TRBD1. Germline loops: CDR1 SGHTA, CDR2 FQGNSA. This CDR3 spans 15 amino acids. The V segment lost 5 bases and the J segment 5 bases; nucleotides outside the gene matches: 11. The CDR3 is CASSPIGTVRETQYF. The CDR3 DNA is TGTGCCAGCAGCCCTATAGGGACAGTCCGGGAGACCCAGTACTTC.

The chain is built from TRBV2 and TRBJ2-1; the D is unclear. V gave up 7 bases and J gave up 2 bases, with 15 bases separating them. Germline CDR1 reads SNHLY; CDR2 reads FYNNEI. The CDR3 is 15 residues long. Written as DNA, the CDR3 is TGTGCCAGCACTTCAGATTCGGCGGCCTACAATGAGCAGTTCTTC. Amino acid sequence: CASTSDSAAYNEQFF.

The gene calls are TRBV29-1 and TRBJ1-2, with 7 bases fitting TRBD1. This CDR3 contains 14 residues. CDR1 is SQVTM and CDR2 is ANQGSEA in the germline V gene. Germline trimming cut 5 bases from V and 3 bases from J; bases unmatched to any gene: 9. This CDR3 reads CSVINRGSYYGYTF. CDR3 DNA sequence: TGCAGCGTTATCAACAGGGGTTCTTACTATGGCTACACCTTC. The variable domain in full, completed from reference TRBV29-1 and TRBJ1-2, reads SAVISQKPSRDICQRGTSLTIQCQVDSQVTMMFWYRQQPGQSLTLIATANQGSEATYESGFVIDKFPISRPNLTFSTLTVSNMSPEDSSIYLCSVINRGSYYGYTFGSGTRLTVV.

This chain joins TRBV10-2 and TRBJ1-6; maybe TRBD1 (5 bases). V dropped 5 bases and J dropped 2 bases, with 10 bases sitting between them. The CDR3 totals 15 residues. Per germline, CDR1 WSHSY and CDR2 SAAADI. The CDR3 is CASSLGAAYNSPLHF. As DNA, the CDR3 is TGCGCCAGCAGTCTAGGGGCAGCCTATAATTCACCCCTCCACTTT.

CDR3 DNA: TGTGCCAGCAGCTTGACAGTGAACACTGAAGCTTTCTTT. It codes for CASSLTVNTEAFF. This chain uses TRBV7-3 with TRBJ1-1; weak D call: TRBD1 (5 bases). V was cut by 3 bases and J by 0 bases, with 5 bases left in between. Germline V gene lookup returns CDR1 SGHTA and CDR2 FQGTGA. The CDR3 spans 13 residues.

The gene calls are TRBV5-5 and TRBJ2-3, with D maybe TRBD1 (6 bases). CDR3 length: 17 residues. Germline V gives CDR1 SGHKS, CDR2 YYEKEE (reference sequence). V was clipped by 0 bases and J by 0 bases, with 14 bases between them. The chain's CDR3 is CASSLDLQGASTDTQYF. The CDR3, as DNA: TGTGCCAGCAGCTTGGACCTACAGGGCGCTAGCACAGATACGCAGTATTTT.

The chain carries TRBV30 and TRBJ1-6; 7 bases align to TRBD1. The V segment lost 8 bases and the J segment 10 bases; nucleotides outside the gene matches: 11. The CDR3 has 13 amino acids. Germline V lookup: CDR1 GTSNPN, CDR2 SVGIG (reference sequence). For the CDR3, the DNA is TGTGCCGGGGTAACAGGGGACCGCTCACCCCTCCACTTT. The encoded protein is CAGVTGDRSPLHF.

V and J are TRBV5-5 and TRBJ1-1, with 11 bases lining up with TRBD1. This CDR3 region has 17 residues. Losses at the gene ends were 3 bases for V and 0 bases for J; bases not matched to a gene: 7. The germline V gene encodes CDR1 SGHKS and CDR2 YYEKEE (reference sequence). CDR3 in amino acids: CASSSPGQGAVNTEAFF. The CDR3, as DNA: TGTGCCAGCAGCTCTCCAGGACAGGGGGCCGTGAACACTGAAGCTTTCTTT.

V gene TRBV28 combines with J gene TRBJ2-7, with 13 bases identical to TRBD2. Trimming cost V 7 bases and J 9 bases; bases outside gene matches: 18. Germline V gene data show CDR1 as MDHEN and CDR2 as SYDVKM. The CDR3 is 17 residues long. CDR3 in amino acids: CASTKPRTSGRAWGQYF. CDR3 sequence (DNA): TGTGCCAGCACCAAACCCCGAACTAGCGGGAGGGCCTGGGGGCAGTACTTC. Based on the CDR3 plus reference TRBV28 and TRBJ2-7, the full variable domain is DVKVTQSSRYLVKRTGEKVFLECVQDMDHENMFWYRQDPGLGLRLIYFSYDVKMKEKGDIPEGYSVSREKKERFSLILESASTNQTSMYLCASTKPRTSGRAWGQYFGPGTRLTVT.

The chain recombines TRBV10-3 with TRBJ2-1, with D unclear. CDR3 length equals 11 residues. Between the trimmed V and J ends, which lost 6 bases and 9 bases, there was a span of 9 bases. CDR1 ENHRY and CDR2 SYGVKD come from the germline V gene. The CDR3, as DNA: TGTGCCATCAGCTCCGACTCTGAGCAGTTCTTC. As protein: CAISSDSEQFF.

The gene calls are TRBV6-6 and TRBJ2-3, with a tentative D call TRBD2 (6 bases). Germline V lookup: CDR1 MNHNY, CDR2 SVGAGI (reference sequence). The CDR3 length is 13 residues. Trimming removed 6 bases at V and 6 bases at J, with 13 bases between. As DNA, the CDR3 is TGTGCCAGCAGGCCCAATGCGGGGGATACGCAGTATTTT. As protein: CASRPNAGDTQYF.